These 21 T cell receptor beta chains were all obtained from the same sample, sequenced in a study of regulatory T cells in long-lasting Graves disease. In building TCR beta libraries, iRepertoire HTBI primers were used together with Arm-PCR of CDR3 regions. TCRdb reanalysed the multiplex PCR reads using MiXCR and keeps one entry per CDR3 protein. The sample holds more than 400,000 distinct CDR3 sequences, roughly 15% seen once. Time point in this sample: newly diagnosed GD, antithyroid drugs for less than 3 months. PBMCs were the source of the RNA used for TCR sequencing. The same specimen was also included in a second study, on T cells in Graves' hyperthyroidism and ophthalmopathy.

This material consisted of peripheral blood mononuclear cells (PBMCs), taken at new diagnosis, from a patient treated with antithyroid drugs. These receptors were obtained from a young woman with Graves disease.

The chain has TRBV7-2 and TRBJ1-5; D gene ambiguous. V lost 0 bases, J lost 0 bases, and 9 bases lay in between. The CDR3 spans 16 residues. Germline CDR1 reads SGHTA; CDR2 reads FQGNSA. The CDR3, as DNA: TGTGCCAGCAGCTTAGCGGGCAGATATAGCAATCAGCCCCAGCATTTT. Protein product: CASSLAGRYSNQPQHF.

The chain is built from TRBV11-1 and TRBJ1-1; perhaps TRBD1 as D (6 bases). V was clipped by 3 bases and J by 12 bases, with 20 bases between them. Germline CDR1 is SGHAT and CDR2 is FQDESV (reference sequence). The CDR3 length is 14 residues. CDR3 residues: CASSLTGQFTVTFF. The DNA of the CDR3 is TGTGCCAGCAGCTTGACAGGCCAATTCACTGTGACTTTCTTT.

This clonotype was recorded a few times. V and J are TRBV6-2 or TRBV6-3 and TRBJ2-7; D gene uncertain. The CDR3 runs to 15 residues. The germline V gene encodes CDR1 MNHEY and CDR2 SVGEGT. V was cut by 3 bases and J by 0 bases, with 12 bases left in between. The CDR3 coding sequence is TGTGCCAGCAGTTATGGCCGTCTCATCTCCTACGAGCAGTACTTC. Translated, it gives CASSYGRLISYEQYF.

The sample holds many counts of this clonotype. The gene calls are TRBV7-6 and TRBJ2-5; D remains ambiguous. CDR1 and CDR2 (germline): SGHVS, FNYEAQ. This CDR3 is 15 amino acids long. V dropped 4 bases and J dropped 5 bases, with 17 bases sitting between them. The CDR3 protein is CASSSYGPPKETQYF. CDR3 coding DNA: TGTGCCAGCAGCTCCTACGGGCCTCCTAAGGAGACCCAGTACTTC. Full variable domain (outside the CDR3, taken from reference TRBV7-6 and TRBJ2-5): GAGVSQSPRYKVTKRGQDVALRCDPISGHVSLYWYRQALGQGPEFLTYFNYEAQQDKSGLPNDRFSAERPEGSISTLTIQRTEQRDSAMYRCASSSYGPPKETQYFGPGTRLLVL.

This chain joins TRBV10-3 and TRBJ2-7; 13 nucleotides align to TRBD2. This CDR3 spans 14 amino acids. Unmatched junction bases numbered 3, after V lost 6 bases and J lost 4 bases. In germline, CDR1 is ENHRY, CDR2 SYGVKD. The CDR3 is CAIRPGLAGYEQYF. DNA of the CDR3: TGTGCCATCAGACCGGGACTAGCGGGATACGAGCAGTACTTC.

This clonotype has at least ten counts. The V gene is TRBV10-2, the J gene TRBJ2-7; 9 nucleotides line up with TRBD2. The J segment lost 6 bases and the V segment lost 4 bases, leaving 4 bases of the junction unmatched. Germline CDR1 and CDR2: WSHSY and SAAADI. The CDR3 runs to 13 residues. The DNA of the CDR3 is TGCGCCAGCAGTGTAGCGGGGGTGGCCGAGCAGTACTTC. Its translation is CASSVAGVAEQYF.

There are a few counts of this clonotype. The rearrangement joins TRBV12-3 or TRBV12-4 to TRBJ1-4; TRBD1 matches 7 bases. This CDR3 has 14 amino acids. V dropped 4 bases and J dropped 10; count of bases not matched to a gene: 9. As DNA, the CDR3 is TGTGCCAGCAGTTCCGACAGGGCAGGGGGAAAACTGTTTTTT. Amino acids: CASSSDRAGGKLFF.

The chain joins TRBV10-3 to TRBJ1-2; no clear D gene. This CDR3 has 14 amino acids. In germline, CDR1 is ENHRY, CDR2 SYGVKD. V lost 3 bases to trimming and J lost 4 bases, with 12 bases between them. The CDR3 DNA is TGTGCCATCAGTGAATGGGATTCGAGCTATGGCTACACCTTC. Translating it yields CAISEWDSSYGYTF.

In this sample, this clonotype turned up many times. The rearrangement joins TRBV20-1 to TRBJ1-5; possibly TRBD1 for D (5 bases). The CDR3 length is 16 residues. Germline V lookup: CDR1 DFQATT, CDR2 SNEGSKA (reference sequence). V dropped 0 bases and J dropped 4 bases, with 16 bases sitting between them. The CDR3 DNA sequence: TGCAGTGCTAGAGATGGGGGAACGAGGAGGAATCAGCCCCAGCATTTT. This codes for CSARDGGTRRNQPQHF.

This clonotype has only a few counts. The chain recombines TRBV15 with TRBJ2-1; D is uncertain. The CDR3 contains 15 residues. Germline lookup yields CDR1 LNHNV and CDR2 YYDKDF (reference sequence). V dropped 0 bases and J dropped 6 bases, with 12 bases sitting between them. The CDR3 region has the DNA TGTGCCACCAGCAGAGATCTAGGGTATTCCAATGAGCAGTTCTTC. This gives the protein CATSRDLGYSNEQFF.

Many counts were recorded for this clonotype. The CDR3 sequence: CASSFREVETQYF. In nucleotides, the CDR3 is TGTGCCAGCAGTTTCCGGGAGGTGGAGACCCAGTACTTC. This chain uses TRBV12-3 or TRBV12-4 with TRBJ2-5, with 7 bases fitting TRBD2. CDR3 length: 13 amino acids. Losses at the gene ends were 3 bases for V and 5 bases for J; bases not matched to a gene: 3.

This clonotype was recorded many times. The V gene is TRBV3-1, the J gene TRBJ1-1; D unclear. Germline V gene data show CDR1 as LGHDT and CDR2 as YNNKEL (reference sequence). The length of the CDR3 is 12 residues. V gave up 1 base and J gave up 7 bases, with 7 bases separating them. The CDR3 is CASSQVWSEAFF. CDR3 in DNA: TGTGCCAGCAGCCAAGTGTGGAGTGAAGCTTTCTTT. The whole variable domain, filled in from reference TRBV3-1 and TRBJ1-1, reads DTAVSQTPKYLVTQMGNDKSIKCEQNLGHDTMYWYKQDSKKFLKIMFSYNNKELIINETVPNRFSPKSPDKAHLNLHINSLELGDSAVYFCASSQVWSEAFFGQGTRLTVV.

This clonotype was counted many times. The chain joins TRBV20-1 to TRBJ1-1; D is ambiguous. The CDR3 extends over 13 amino acids. V was trimmed by 4 bases and J by 6 bases, leaving 15 bases between them. CDR1 is DFQATT and CDR2 is SNEGSKA in the germline V gene (reference sequence). The CDR3 is CSAIDRPGAEAFF. The CDR3 DNA follows: TGCAGTGCTATTGATCGACCCGGCGCTGAAGCTTTCTTT.

The table lists this clonotype with a few counts. The chain is built from TRBV7-9 and TRBJ1-2, with 8 bases lining up with TRBD1. V lost 5 bases and J lost 5; bases outside the gene matches: 19. This CDR3 contains 18 residues. CDR1 is SEHNR and CDR2 is FQNEAQ in the germline V gene (reference sequence). CDR3 protein: CASSPPGTGGLFLYGYTF. CDR3 DNA: TGTGCCAGCAGCCCCCCCGGGACAGGAGGTCTATTTCTTTATGGCTACACCTTC. Combining the CDR3 with reference TRBV7-9 and TRBJ1-2 gives the whole variable domain DTGVSQNPRHKITKRGQNVTFRCDPISEHNRLYWYRQTLGQGPEFLTYFQNEAQLEKSRLLSDRFSAERPKGSFSTLEIQRTEQGDSAMYLCASSPPGTGGLFLYGYTFGSGTRLTVV.

This clonotype was seen a few times. The genes are TRBV7-9 and TRBJ2-7; either TRBD1 or TRBD2 may fit D (6 bases each). Trimming pared 5 bases from V and 2 bases from J, leaving 16 bases between. The length of the CDR3 is 15 residues. Looked up from germline, CDR1 is SEHNR and CDR2 is FQNEAQ (reference sequence). The CDR3 sequence: CASSELGGGTYEQYF. The CDR3 DNA is TGTGCCAGCAGCGAACTTGGAGGGGGGACCTACGAGCAGTACTTC.

This clonotype was observed many times. The rearrangement links TRBV20-1 to TRBJ1-2; D is unclear. The CDR3 is 12 residues long. In germline, CDR1 is DFQATT, CDR2 SNEGSKA (reference sequence). V lost 3 bases and J 2 bases, leaving 7 bases between the germline ends. DNA for the CDR3: TGCAGTGCTAGCGGAGGGAACTATGGCTACACCTTC. Its protein product is CSASGGNYGYTF.

This clonotype was seen ten or more times. The CDR3 is CASSQELRGAHHYGYTF. The CDR3 bases are TGTGCCAGCAGCCAAGAGCTACGGGGGGCGCATCACTATGGCTACACCTTC. This chain joins TRBV14 and TRBJ1-2; D possibly corresponds to TRBD1 (6 bases). CDR1 is SGHDN and CDR2 is FVKESK in the germline V gene. The CDR3 has 17 amino acids. V lost 0 bases and J 3 bases, leaving 17 bases between the germline ends.

Points on this clonotype: A much larger clone differs from this one at a single base, so this may be a read error. V and J are TRBV11-2 and TRBJ2-5, with a possible D match to TRBD2 (7 bases). Trimming left V 0 bases short and J 7 bases short, with 15 bases between. The CDR3 spans 15 residues. The germline V gene has CDR1 SGHAT and CDR2 FQNNGV. For the CDR3, the DNA is TGTGCCAGCAGCTTAGATTTTGAGGGGGGGGGGACCCAGTACTTC. Amino acid sequence: CASSLDFEGGGTQYF.

The V gene is TRBV4-1, the J gene TRBJ2-1, with a weak D call TRBD2 (7 bases). The germline V gene encodes CDR1 MGHRA and CDR2 YSYEKL. This CDR3 is 16 amino acids long. V was shortened by 3 bases and J by 2 bases, with 14 bases between the two germline ends. In DNA, the CDR3 is TGCGCCAGCAGCCAGCGAGGGGGGGGGACCTACAATGAGCAGTTCTTC. It yields the protein CASSQRGGGTYNEQFF.

This clonotype was found many times. This chain links TRBV12-3 or TRBV12-4 with TRBJ1-3; D ambiguous. There are 13 residues in the CDR3. V shed 3 bases and J shed 4 bases, with 7 bases lying between them. CDR3 nucleotide sequence: TGTGCCAGCAGTTTTCAATCGGGAAACACCATATATTTT. Translating gives CASSFQSGNTIYF.

This clonotype was recorded at least ten times. The V call is TRBV11-2, the J call TRBJ2-1, with D perhaps matching TRBD2 (5 bases). This CDR3 spans 17 amino acids. V was trimmed by 5 bases and J by 4 bases, leaving 21 bases between them. Germline V gene data show CDR1 as SGHAT and CDR2 as FQNNGV. CDR3 sequence (DNA): TGTGCCAGCAGCCTGGTTAGGCGGTCGGGAATATACAATGAGCAGTTCTTC. This codes for CASSLVRRSGIYNEQFF.